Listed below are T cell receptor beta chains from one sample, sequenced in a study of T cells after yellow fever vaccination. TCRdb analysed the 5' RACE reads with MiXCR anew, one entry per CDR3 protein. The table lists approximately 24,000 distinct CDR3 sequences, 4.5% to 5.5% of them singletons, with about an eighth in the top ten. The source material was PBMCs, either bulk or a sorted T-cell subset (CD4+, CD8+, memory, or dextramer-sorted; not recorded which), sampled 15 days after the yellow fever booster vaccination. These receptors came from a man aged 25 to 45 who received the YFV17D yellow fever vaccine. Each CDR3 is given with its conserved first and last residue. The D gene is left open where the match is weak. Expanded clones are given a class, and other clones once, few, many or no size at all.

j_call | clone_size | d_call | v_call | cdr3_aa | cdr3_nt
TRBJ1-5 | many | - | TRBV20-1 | CSARQRGSNQPQHF | TGCAGTGCACGACAGAGGGGTAGCAATCAGCCCCAGCATTTT
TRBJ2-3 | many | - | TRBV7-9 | CASQTSDTQYF | TGTGCCAGTCAAACTAGCGATACGCAGTATTTT
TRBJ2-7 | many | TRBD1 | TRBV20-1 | CSARPLETGTYEQYF | TGCAGTGCTCGCCCCCTTGAGACAGGGACGTACGAGCAGTACTTC
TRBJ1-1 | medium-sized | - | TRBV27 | CASSLHRGATEAFF | TGTGCCAGCAGTTTGCATAGAGGTGCCACTGAAGCTTTCTTT
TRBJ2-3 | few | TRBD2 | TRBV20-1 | CCARPQSLAASTDTQYF | TGCTGTGCTAGACCCCAATCGCTAGCGGCAAGCACAGATACGCAGTATTTT
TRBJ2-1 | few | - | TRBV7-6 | CASSFQPTGIKDEQFF | TGTGCCAGCAGCTTCCAACCTACAGGGATTAAGGATGAGCAGTTCTTC
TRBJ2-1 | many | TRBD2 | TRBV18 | CASSPPGRDFILLSYNEQFF | TGTGCCAGCTCACCACCGGGGAGGGACTTTATTCTCCTCTCCTACAATGAGCAGTTCTTC
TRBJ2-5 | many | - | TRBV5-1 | CASSYRDSGETQYF | TGCGCCAGCAGCTACCGGGATTCTGGAGAGACCCAGTACTTC
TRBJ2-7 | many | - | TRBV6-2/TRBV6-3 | CASSPGGHSYEQYF | TGTGCCAGCAGTCCCGGGGGGCACTCCTACGAGCAGTACTTC
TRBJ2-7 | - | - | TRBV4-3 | CASSQARVSIYEQYF | TGCGCCAGCAGCCAAGCTAGGGTCTCGATATACGAGCAGTACTTC
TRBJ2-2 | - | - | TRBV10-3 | CAVRLGQNTGELFF | TGTGCCGTCCGGTTGGGACAGAACACCGGGGAGCTGTTTTTT
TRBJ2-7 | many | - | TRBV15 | CATSRPPGTSYEQYF | TGTGCCACCAGCAGACCTCCCGGGACCTCCTACGAGCAGTACTTC
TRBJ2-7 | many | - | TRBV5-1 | CASSLVPLIPYEQYF | TGCGCCAGCAGCTTGGTCCCACTAATCCCCTACGAGCAGTACTTC
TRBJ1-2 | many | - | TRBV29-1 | CSVGGGRGYTF | TGCAGCGTTGGGGGGGGCCGCGGCTACACCTTC
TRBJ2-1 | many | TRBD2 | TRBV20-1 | CSASLSGRAIEQFF | TGCAGTGCTAGCCTCAGCGGGAGGGCCATTGAGCAGTTCTTC
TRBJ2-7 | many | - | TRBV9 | CASSVGGRASYEQYF | TGTGCCAGCAGCGTAGGAGGCAGGGCCTCCTACGAGCAGTACTTC
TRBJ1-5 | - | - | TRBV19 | CASSNEGPYQPQHF | TGTGCCAGTAGTAATGAGGGACCCTATCAGCCCCAGCATTTT
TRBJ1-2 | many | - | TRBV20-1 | CSASDSVGYGYTF | TGCAGTGCTTCAGACAGCGTTGGCTATGGCTACACCTTC
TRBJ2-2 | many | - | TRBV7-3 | CASSSGSTPGELFF | TGTGCCAGCAGCTCCGGGAGCACCCCCGGGGAGCTGTTTTTT
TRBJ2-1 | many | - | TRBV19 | CASSLGGLNYNEQFF | TGTGCCAGTAGCTTGGGCGGGCTTAACTACAATGAGCAGTTCTTC